These 11 T cell receptor beta chains share one sample of origin, sequenced in a study of CD8 T cells in ankylosing spondylitis. Their antigens are not known. Findings and limits, study-wide: A motif in TCR beta, a set of roughly eight highly homologous variants, appeared characteristic of ankylosing spondylitis blood.

Using its own MiXCR run on the 5' RACE reads, TCRdb lists one record per CDR3 protein. The data hold around 540,000 distinct CDR3 sequences, with roughly 13% observed a single time. Sequencing used blood, either unsorted or a sorted T cell fraction (not recorded which). The receptor source for this set is a male donor with ankylosing spondylitis.

This clonotype was observed many times. The gene calls are TRBV11-2 and TRBJ2-3; D is possibly TRBD1 (6 bases). Trimming removed 5 bases at V and 1 base at J, with 13 bases between. Germline values: CDR1 SGHAT, CDR2 FQNNGV. This CDR3 is 15 amino acids long. CDR3 region: CASSPSGQRTDTQYF. The CDR3 DNA follows: TGTGCCAGCAGCCCCAGCGGACAGCGCACAGATACGCAGTATTTT.

This clonotype was seen repeatedly, ten times or more. V usage is TRBV7-8 and J usage is TRBJ2-1, with a weak D call TRBD1 (8 bases). From germline, CDR1 is SGHVS and CDR2 FQNEAQ. The CDR3 has 15 residues. The V gene lost 6 bases and the J gene lost 8 bases, with 20 bases spanning the gap. The CDR3, as DNA: TGTGCCAGCAGTGACAAAAGACAGGGGAGGGATGAGCAGTTCTTC. Translated: CASSDKRQGRDEQFF.

This clonotype was picked up many times. At one of its ends the junction is not consistent with the germline gene, which may arise from a read error. The chain joins TRBV5-1 to TRBJ2-3; tentatively, D is TRBD1 or TRBD2 (5 bases each). Germline values: CDR1 SGHRS, CDR2 YFSETQ. CDR3 length equals 11 residues. The CDR3 protein is CASSQGDMQYF. The CDR3 DNA reads TGCGCCAGCAGCCAGGGAGATATGCAGTATTTT.

This clonotype was seen more than once but under ten times. This chain links TRBV10-1 with TRBJ2-5; 9 bases match TRBD2. J gave up 2 bases and V 3 bases, and 4 bases lay outside the gene matches. Germline-derived CDR1 and CDR2 are WNHNN and SYGVQD (reference sequence). The CDR3 is 15 amino acids. CDR3 sequence reads: CASSERTSEQETQYF. The DNA for the CDR3 is TGCGCCAGCAGTGAAAGGACTAGCGAACAAGAGACCCAGTACTTC.

The rearrangement links TRBV5-1 to TRBJ2-3; D unresolved. This CDR3 contains 14 residues. Germline CDR1 and CDR2: SGHRS and YFSETQ. Trimming removed 4 bases at V and 6 bases at J, with 15 bases between. CDR3 residues: CASSPGGPRDTQYF. In DNA form, the CDR3 reads TGCGCCAGCAGCCCTGGTGGCCCTCGGGATACGCAGTATTTT.

This clonotype has only a few counts. This chain uses TRBV3-1 with TRBJ2-5; tentatively, D is TRBD1 (5 bases). The CDR3 has 18 amino acids. V was clipped by 1 base and J by 2 bases, with 20 bases between them. In germline, CDR1 is LGHDT, CDR2 YNNKEL (reference sequence). Written as DNA, the CDR3 is TGTGCCAGCAGCCAAGGAAACGTGGCAGGGTTCCCACAAGAGACCCAGTACTTC. Translated: CASSQGNVAGFPQETQYF.

This clonotype was recorded a few times. The chain carries TRBV15 and TRBJ2-5; 9 positions agree with TRBD2. Germline lookup yields CDR1 LNHNV and CDR2 YYDKDF (reference sequence). The CDR3 is 15 residues long. The V gene end was trimmed by 1 base and the J gene end by 2 bases; junction bases not matched to a gene: 2. CDR3 in amino acids: CATSRVAGGQETQYF. CDR3 nucleotide sequence: TGTGCCACCAGCAGAGTGGCGGGAGGGCAAGAGACCCAGTACTTC.

This clonotype has just a few counts. The CDR3 coding sequence is TGCAGTGCTCCCACCGGGGCAAATACGCAGTATTTT. Amino acid sequence: CSAPTGANTQYF. J is TRBJ2-3 and V is TRBV20-1; D could derive from TRBD1 or TRBD2 (5 bases each). V shed 5 bases and J shed 7 bases, with 13 bases lying between them. The CDR3 covers 12 residues. The germline V gene has CDR1 DFQATT and CDR2 SNEGSKA (reference sequence).

In its sample, this clonotype was seen a few times. Compared with germline, one end of the junction differs, possibly owing to a read error. The genes are TRBV27 and TRBJ2-7, with TRBD2 identical over 9 bases. CDR3 length: 15 amino acids. CDR1 and CDR2 from the germline V gene are MNHEY and SMNVEV (reference sequence). Here the CDR3 DNA reads TGTGCCAGCAGTTTTCAGGCGGGAGGGCCCTACCAGCAGTACTTC. Translated, it gives CASSFQAGGPYQQYF.

This clonotype has just a few counts. V is TRBV20-1 and J is TRBJ1-1; TRBD1 aligns across 8 bases. Germline V gives CDR1 DFQATT, CDR2 SNEGSKA (reference sequence). Losses at the gene ends were 5 bases for V and 3 bases for J; bases not matched to a gene: 8. The CDR3 is 14 amino acids. In DNA form, the CDR3 reads TGCAGTGCTTCCCTGGACAGGGAGGACACTGAAGCTTTCTTT. Residues: CSASLDREDTEAFF.

This clonotype was seen more than once but under ten times. The J gene is TRBJ2-7, the V gene TRBV7-2; D may be TRBD1 (6 bases). CDR3 size: 14 residues. Between the trimmed V and J ends, which lost 4 bases and 0 bases, there was a span of 10 bases. CDR1 and CDR2 (germline): SGHTA, FQGNSA. The DNA of the CDR3 is TGTGCCAGCAGCTCCTACAGGGACTCCTACGAGCAGTACTTC. This gives the protein CASSSYRDSYEQYF. The whole variable domain, filled in from reference TRBV7-2 and TRBJ2-7, reads GAGVSQSPSNKVTEKGKDVELRCDPISGHTALYWYRQSLGQGLEFLIYFQGNSAPDKSGLPSDRFSAERTGGSVSTLTIQRTQQEDSAVYLCASSSYRDSYEQYFGPGTRLTVT.